This T cell receptor (beta chain) was documented in a study of molecular identifiers for immune sequencing clone quantification. The CDR3 contains 13 residues. Germline V lookup: CDR1 SQVTM, CDR2 ANQGSEA. The V segment lost 1 base and the J segment 4 bases; nucleotides outside the gene matches: 2. This clonotype was picked up many times. Previously described methods and listed TCR primers produced bulk TCR libraries. TCRdb recomputed calls from the PCR reads with MiXCR, one row per CDR3 protein. This table has hundreds of thousands of distinct CDR3 sequences, around 20% appearing once. This TCR was recovered from a human donor in good health. Some libraries in this study had Jurkat cell RNA spiked in. The V gene is TRBV29-1, the J gene TRBJ2-3; 7 bases fit TRBD1. The sample taken for sequencing was naive CD8+ T cells from blood, with Jurkat cell RNA spiked in. The subset: FACS-sorted CD8+CD4-CCR7+CD45RA+ naive T cells. CDR3 sequence reads: CSVEVQGSDTQYF. The CDR3 DNA reads TGCAGCGTTGAAGTACAGGGGTCAGATACGCAGTATTTT.